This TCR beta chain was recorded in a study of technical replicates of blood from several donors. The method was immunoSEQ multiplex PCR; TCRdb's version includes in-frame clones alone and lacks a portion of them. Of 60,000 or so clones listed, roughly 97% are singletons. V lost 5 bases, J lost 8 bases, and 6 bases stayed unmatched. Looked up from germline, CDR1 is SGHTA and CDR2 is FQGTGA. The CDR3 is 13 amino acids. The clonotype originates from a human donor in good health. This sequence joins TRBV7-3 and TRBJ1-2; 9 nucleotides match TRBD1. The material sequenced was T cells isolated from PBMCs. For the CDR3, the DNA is TGTGCCAGCAGCCCGGGACAGGGTGGGGGCTACACCTTC. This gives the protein CASSPGQGGGYTF.